These T cell receptor beta chains were read from a single sample in a study of blood T cell repertoires in COVID-19. The method was immunoSEQ multiplex PCR; TCRdb's version includes in-frame clones alone and lacks a portion of them. The sample includes about 87,000 clones, 80% to 90% of them seen just once. Sequencing was performed on peripheral blood. Receptor source: a woman older than 75 with acute or convalescent COVID-19. The CDR3 runs from the conserved cysteine through the conserved F or W. The D gene is left open where the match is weak. Clone size is stated in some rows and not others, as once, few, many or a class when expanded.

v_call	d_call	clone_size	cdr3_length	j_call	cdr3_aa	cdr3_nt
TRBV9	.	.	13	TRBJ1-2	CASSVGVDGGYTF	TGTGCCAGCAGCGTAGGCGTCGATGGTGGCTACACCTTC
TRBV11-2	TRBD1	.	16	TRBJ1-2	CASSLAQGAGGYGYTF	TGTGCCAGCAGCTTAGCACAGGGGGCAGGAGGCTATGGCTACACCTTC
TRBV2	.	.	12	TRBJ2-3	CASKPEADTQYF	TGTGCCAGCAAACCCGAGGCAGATACGCAGTATTTT
TRBV18	.	.	14	TRBJ1-2	CASSPFSGGDGYTF	TGTGCCAGCTCACCTTTTAGTGGGGGCGATGGCTACACCTTC
TRBV5-1	TRBD1	few	16	TRBJ1-3	CASSLGGQGNGNTIYF	TGCGCCAGCAGCTTGGGGGGACAGGGAAACGGAAACACCATATATTTT
TRBV19	TRBD1	.	16	TRBJ2-5	CASSLWTGGFGGTQYF	TGTGCCAGTAGCCTCTGGACAGGGGGCTTTGGTGGGACCCAGTACTTC
TRBV14	.	.	13	TRBJ1-2	CASSQGQDWGYTF	TGTGCCAGCAGCCAAGGGCAGGACTGGGGCTACACCTTC
TRBV6-4	.	once	13	TRBJ1-6	CASREGGNSPLHF	TGTGCCAGCAGAGAGGGTGGTAATTCACCCCTCCACTTT
TRBV4-1	.	.	15	TRBJ2-5	CASSPGSGPQETQYF	TGCGCCAGCAGCCCAGGGTCCGGACCCCAAGAGACCCAGTACTTC
TRBV6-2/TRBV6-3	TRBD1	.	17	TRBJ1-1	CASSYLIQGARNTEAFF	TGTGCCAGCAGTTACTTGATACAGGGGGCGAGGAACACTGAAGCTTTCTTT
TRBV19	TRBD2	.	19	TRBJ2-6	CASSPRITGGYSGANVLTF	TGTGCCAGTAGTCCTAGGATTACGGGAGGGTACTCTGGGGCCAACGTCCTGACTTTC
TRBV24-1	TRBD1	.	15	TRBJ2-3	CATSQTGGGTDTQYF	TGTGCCACCAGTCAAACAGGGGGCGGTACAGATACGCAGTATTTT
TRBV5-1	.	.	13	TRBJ2-5	CASSTGTLETQYF	TGCGCCAGCAGCACCGGGACACTAGAGACCCAGTACTTC
TRBV7-2	.	.	11	TRBJ2-1	CASSWEVEQFF	TGTGCCAGCAGCTGGGAGGTTGAGCAGTTCTTC
TRBV7-2	.	.	13	TRBJ1-2	CASSLVFNYGYTF	TGTGCCAGCAGCTTAGTCTTTAACTATGGCTACACCTTC
TRBV6-5	TRBD1	.	13	TRBJ1-2	CASSPQGASGYTF	TGTGCCAGCAGCCCACAGGGGGCTAGTGGCTACACCTTC
TRBV27	.	.	14	TRBJ1-6	CASSLWGPTSPLHF	TGTGCCAGCAGTTTGTGGGGCCCGACTTCACCCCTCCACTTT
TRBV18	TRBD2	.	18	TRBJ2-3	CASSPTSGINPSTDTQYF	TGTGCCAGCTCCCCTACTAGCGGGATAAACCCTAGCACAGATACGCAGTATTTT
TRBV10-2	TRBD1	.	13	TRBJ1-2	CASSPGQGFGYTF	TGCGCCAGCAGTCCGGGACAGGGTTTTGGCTACACCTTC
TRBV7-8	.	.	15	TRBJ1-1	CASSLVRNRNTEAFF	TGTGCCAGCAGCTTAGTCAGGAATCGAAACACTGAAGCTTTCTTT
TRBV5-1	TRBD2	.	13	TRBJ2-7	CASTGTSSYEQYF	TGCGCCAGCACCGGGACTAGCAGTTACGAGCAGTACTTC
TRBV7-6	TRBD2	.	18	TRBJ2-2	CASSLASRLAGASGELFF	TGTGCCAGCAGCTTAGCATCTCGGCTAGCGGGGGCAAGCGGGGAGCTGTTTTTT
TRBV7-7	TRBD2	.	15	TRBJ2-5	CASSSTSGVQETQYF	TGTGCTAGCAGCTCGACTAGCGGGGTCCAAGAGACCCAGTACTTC
TRBV5-1	.	.	14	TRBJ2-7	CASSLGQSSYEQYF	TGCGCCAGCAGCTTGGGCCAGTCCTCCTACGAGCAGTACTTC
TRBV6-2/TRBV6-3	.	.	15	TRBJ2-3	CASGRIRLGTDTQYF	TGTGCCAGCGGCCGGATTAGACTAGGAACAGATACGCAGTATTTT
TRBV14	TRBD1	.	15	TRBJ1-2	CASSGPGQGYYGYTF	TGTGCCAGCAGCGGTCCGGGACAGGGCTACTATGGCTACACCTTC
TRBV6-5	TRBD1	.	13	TRBJ1-2	CASSLQGARGYTF	TGTGCCAGCAGTTTACAGGGGGCGAGGGGCTACACCTTC
TRBV11-1	.	.	11	TRBJ2-5	CASSYRESQYF	TGTGCCAGCAGCTACAGGGAGTCTCAGTACTTC
TRBV30	.	few	13	TRBJ1-1	CAWNPKNGGIAFF	TGTGCCTGGAACCCTAAGAACGGGGGGATCGCTTTCTTT
TRBV9	TRBD1	.	14	TRBJ1-5	CASSVGQGDQPQHF	TGTGCCAGCAGCGTAGGACAGGGCGATCAGCCCCAGCATTTT
TRBV9	TRBD2	.	16	TRBJ2-2	CASRRGLAGNTGELFF	TGTGCCAGCAGAAGGGGACTAGCGGGAAACACCGGGGAGCTGTTTTTT
TRBV7-6	.	.	12	TRBJ1-1	CASSPPGGAAFF	TGTGCCAGCAGCCCTCCGGGGGGCGCAGCTTTCTTT
TRBV3-1/TRBV3-2	TRBD2	.	14	TRBJ2-7	CASSQDRGGYEQYF	TGTGCCAGCAGCCAAGATCGGGGAGGGTACGAGCAGTACTTC
TRBV3-1/TRBV3-2	.	.	13	TRBJ1-6	CASSQGDWSPLHF	TGTGCCAGCAGCCAGGGGGACTGGTCACCCCTCCACTTT
TRBV5-1	.	.	14	TRBJ2-5	CASRRDSLQETQYF	TGCGCCAGCAGGCGGGACAGCCTACAAGAGACCCAGTACTTC
TRBV30	TRBD1	.	13	TRBJ1-5	CAWSVGGRQPQHF	TGTGCCTGGAGTGTAGGGGGCCGTCAGCCCCAGCATTTT
TRBV27	.	.	14	TRBJ1-2	CASRTTAGRHRVTF	TGTGCCAGCAGGACCACTGCGGGACGCCATAGGGTCACCTTC
TRBV7-2	TRBD1	.	15	TRBJ1-4	CASSSRQGFNEKLFF	TGTGCCAGCAGCTCCCGACAGGGGTTTAATGAAAAACTGTTTTTT
TRBV2	.	.	14	TRBJ1-5	CASSGPGSNQPQHF	TGTGCCAGCAGTGGGCCGGGTTCCAATCAGCCCCAGCATTTT
TRBV6-5	.	.	14	TRBJ2-7	CASEENLFFPLLYF	TGTGCCAGCGAAGAAAATCTTTTCTTCCCCCTGCTATACTTC
TRBV7-3	.	.	16	TRBJ1-1	CASSSQGGAGNTEAFF	TGTGCCAGCAGCTCCCAAGGGGGGGCTGGGAACACTGAAGCTTTCTTT
TRBV11-2	TRBD2	.	18	TRBJ2-1	CASSYLAGGVSSYNEQFF	TGTGCCAGCAGCTACCTAGCGGGGGGGGTTAGCTCCTACAATGAGCAGTTCTTC
TRBV7-2	.	.	15	TRBJ2-7	CASSLGGQGGYEQYF	TGTGCCAGCAGCTTAGGGGGCCAGGGCGGCTACGAGCAGTACTTC
TRBV5-1	TRBD1	few	14	TRBJ1-2	CASSSGQVEYGYTF	TGCGCCAGCAGCTCAGGACAGGTCGAGTATGGCTACACCTTC
TRBV5-1	.	.	13	TRBJ2-3	CASSRLGDNTQYF	TGCGCCAGCAGCCGGCTAGGGGATAATACGCAGTATTTT
TRBV2	TRBD1	.	16	TRBJ2-2	CASRGDRISRTGELFF	TGTGCCAGCAGGGGGGACAGGATCTCTCGCACCGGGGAGCTGTTTTTT
TRBV19	TRBD1	.	13	TRBJ2-7	CASSIQGAYEQYF	TGTGCCAGTAGTATTCAGGGGGCGTACGAGCAGTACTTC
TRBV2	.	once	13	TRBJ2-2	CASRGESPGELFF	TGTGCCAGCAGGGGCGAGAGCCCCGGGGAGCTGTTTTTT
TRBV5-8	TRBD1	.	15	TRBJ2-5	CASSLRGQVKETQYF	TGTGCCAGCAGCTTACGGGGACAGGTTAAAGAGACCCAGTACTTC
TRBV30	.	.	17	TRBJ1-6	CAWSARTGSSYNSPLHF	TGTGCCTGGAGTGCACGGACGGGGAGCTCCTATAATTCACCCCTCCACTTT
TRBV6-6	TRBD2	.	14	TRBJ2-1	CASKGTSGGSEQFF	TGTGCCAGCAAGGGGACTAGCGGGGGAAGTGAGCAGTTCTTC
TRBV12-3/TRBV12-4	.	.	13	TRBJ2-7	CASSLDSFYEQYF	TGTGCCAGCAGCTTGGACAGTTTCTACGAGCAGTACTTC
TRBV19	TRBD1	.	15	TRBJ2-7	CASSRTGTDSYEQYF	TGTGCCAGTAGTAGGACAGGAACCGACTCCTACGAGCAGTACTTC
TRBV4-2	.	.	17	TRBJ1-5	CASSQVSGPGANQPQHF	TGTGCCAGCAGCCAAGTTTCCGGGCCAGGGGCCAATCAGCCCCAGCATTTT
TRBV5-4	TRBD2	.	16	TRBJ2-1	CASSPRNLAGVDEQFF	TGTGCCAGCAGCCCCCGAAACCTAGCGGGAGTTGATGAGCAGTTCTTC
TRBV7-2	TRBD1	.	14	TRBJ1-1	CASSDTGGDVGAFF	TGTGCCAGCAGCGACACAGGGGGGGATGTAGGAGCTTTCTTT
TRBV19	TRBD1	.	14	TRBJ1-1	CASFDRVMNTEAFF	TGTGCCAGTTTTGACAGGGTCATGAACACTGAAGCTTTCTTT